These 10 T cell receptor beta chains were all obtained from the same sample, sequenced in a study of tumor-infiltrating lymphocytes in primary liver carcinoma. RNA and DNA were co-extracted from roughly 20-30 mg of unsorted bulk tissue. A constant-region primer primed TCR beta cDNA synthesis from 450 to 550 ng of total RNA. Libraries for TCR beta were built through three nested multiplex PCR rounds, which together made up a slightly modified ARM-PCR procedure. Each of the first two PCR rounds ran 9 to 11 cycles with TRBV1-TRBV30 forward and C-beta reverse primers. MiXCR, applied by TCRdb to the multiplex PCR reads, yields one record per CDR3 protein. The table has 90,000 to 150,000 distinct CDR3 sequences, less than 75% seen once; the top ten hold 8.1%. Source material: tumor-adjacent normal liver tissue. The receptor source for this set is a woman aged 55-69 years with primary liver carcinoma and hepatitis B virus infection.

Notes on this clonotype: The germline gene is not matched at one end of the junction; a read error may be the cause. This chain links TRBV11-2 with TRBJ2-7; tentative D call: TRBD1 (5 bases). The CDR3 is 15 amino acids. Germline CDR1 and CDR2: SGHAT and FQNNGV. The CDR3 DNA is TGTGCCAGAAGCTTAATGCAGGGCCCATCCTACGATCAGTACTTC. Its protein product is CARSLMQGPSYDQYF.

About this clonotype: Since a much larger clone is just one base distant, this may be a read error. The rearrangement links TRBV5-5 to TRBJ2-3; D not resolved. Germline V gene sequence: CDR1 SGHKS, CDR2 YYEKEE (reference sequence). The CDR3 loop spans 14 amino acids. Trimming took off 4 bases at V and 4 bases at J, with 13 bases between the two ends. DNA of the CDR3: TGTGCCAGCAGCACAGTACAAGAACCAGATACGCAGTATTTT. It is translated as CASSTVQEPDTQYF.

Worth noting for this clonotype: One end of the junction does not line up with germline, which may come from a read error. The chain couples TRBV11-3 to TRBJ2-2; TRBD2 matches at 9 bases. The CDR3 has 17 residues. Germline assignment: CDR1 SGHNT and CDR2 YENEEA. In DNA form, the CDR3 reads TGTGCCAGTAGCCTAGGCAGGCTAGCGGGAAAGACCGGGGAGCTGTTCTTT. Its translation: CASSLGRLAGKTGELFF.

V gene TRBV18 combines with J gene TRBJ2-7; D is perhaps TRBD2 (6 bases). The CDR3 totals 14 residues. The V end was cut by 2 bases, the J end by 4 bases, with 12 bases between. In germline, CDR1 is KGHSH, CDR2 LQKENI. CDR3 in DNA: TGTGCCAGCTCACCATCGACTAGACAGTACGAGCAGTACTTC. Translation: CASSPSTRQYEQYF.

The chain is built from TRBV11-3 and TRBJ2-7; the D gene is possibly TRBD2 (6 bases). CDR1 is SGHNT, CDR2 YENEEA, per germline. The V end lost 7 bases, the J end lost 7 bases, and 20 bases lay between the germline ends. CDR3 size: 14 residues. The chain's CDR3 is CASTLVSGSGEQYF. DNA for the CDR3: TGTGCCAGCACTTTAGTGTCCGGGAGTGGAGAGCAGTACTTC.

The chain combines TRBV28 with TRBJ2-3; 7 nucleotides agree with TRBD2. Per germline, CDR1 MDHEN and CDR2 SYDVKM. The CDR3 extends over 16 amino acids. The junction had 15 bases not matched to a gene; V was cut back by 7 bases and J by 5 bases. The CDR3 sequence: CASNGAGASPIDTQYF. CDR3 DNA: TGTGCCAGCAACGGGGCGGGAGCATCCCCCATAGATACGCAGTATTTT.

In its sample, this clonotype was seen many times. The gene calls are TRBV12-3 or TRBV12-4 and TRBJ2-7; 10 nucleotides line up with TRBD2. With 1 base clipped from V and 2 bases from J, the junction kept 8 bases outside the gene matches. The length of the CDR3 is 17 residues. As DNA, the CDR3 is TGTGCCAGCAGTTTAGGCCTACTAGCGGGACTAACCTACGAGCAGTACTTC. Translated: CASSLGLLAGLTYEQYF.

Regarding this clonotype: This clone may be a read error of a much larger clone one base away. CDR3 bases: TGTGCCAGCTTAACAGGGGGATCCTACAATGAGCAGTACTTC. It translates to CASLTGGSYNEQYF. This chain connects TRBV28 to TRBJ2-1; TRBD1 matches 8 bases. The J call is doubtful: the DNA matches TRBJ2-7 better. Germline V gene lookup returns CDR1 MDHEN and CDR2 SYDVKM. The CDR3 is 14 residues long.

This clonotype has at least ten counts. The CDR3 spells CASIRRGRDRYGYTF. CDR3 DNA: TGTGCCAGCATTAGAAGGGGCAGGGATAGATATGGCTACACCTTC. The V call is TRBV5-6, the J call TRBJ1-2, with D possibly being TRBD1 (5 bases). Germline V gives CDR1 SGHDT, CDR2 YYEEEE. Trimming left V 6 bases short and J 5 bases short, with 20 bases between. The CDR3 has 15 residues.

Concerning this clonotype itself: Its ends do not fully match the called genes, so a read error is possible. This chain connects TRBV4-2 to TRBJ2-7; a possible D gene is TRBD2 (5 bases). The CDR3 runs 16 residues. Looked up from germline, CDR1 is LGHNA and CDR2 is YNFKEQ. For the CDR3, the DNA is TGTGCCGGCAGCCAAGTCCCAGGACTCAACTCCTACGAGCAGTACTTC. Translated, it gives CAGSQVPGLNSYEQYF.